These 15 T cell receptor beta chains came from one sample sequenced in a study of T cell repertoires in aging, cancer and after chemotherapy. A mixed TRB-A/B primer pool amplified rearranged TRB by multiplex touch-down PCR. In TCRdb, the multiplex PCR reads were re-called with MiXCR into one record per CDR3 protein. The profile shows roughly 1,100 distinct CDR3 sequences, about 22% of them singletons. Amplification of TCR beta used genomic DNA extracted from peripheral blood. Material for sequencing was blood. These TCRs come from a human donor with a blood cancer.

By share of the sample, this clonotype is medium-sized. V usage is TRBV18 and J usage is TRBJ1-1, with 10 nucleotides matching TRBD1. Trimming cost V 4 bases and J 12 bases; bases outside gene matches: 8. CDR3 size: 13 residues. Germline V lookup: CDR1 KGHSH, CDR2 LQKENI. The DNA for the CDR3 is TGTGCCAGCTCACTAAACAAAGACAGGGGGCCTTTCTTT. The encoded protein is CASSLNKDRGPFF.

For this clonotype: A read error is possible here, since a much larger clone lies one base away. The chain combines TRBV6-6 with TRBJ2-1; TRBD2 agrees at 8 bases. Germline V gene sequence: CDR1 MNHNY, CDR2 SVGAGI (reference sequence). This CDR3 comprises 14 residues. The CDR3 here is CASNYSGSGGEQFF. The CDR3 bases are TGTGCCAGCAATTACTCCGGCAGCGGGGGCGAGCAGTTCTTC.

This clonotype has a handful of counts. The CDR3 DNA is TGTGCCAGCAGTGAACAGGGCACCGGGGAGCTGTTTTTT. Encoded protein: CASSEQGTGELFF. The J gene is TRBJ2-2, the V gene TRBV25-1, with a weak D call TRBD1 (5 bases). The CDR3 loop spans 13 amino acids. Trimming removed 2 bases from V and 4 bases from J, with 5 bases in between. Germline V gene sequence: CDR1 MGHDK, CDR2 SYGVNS.

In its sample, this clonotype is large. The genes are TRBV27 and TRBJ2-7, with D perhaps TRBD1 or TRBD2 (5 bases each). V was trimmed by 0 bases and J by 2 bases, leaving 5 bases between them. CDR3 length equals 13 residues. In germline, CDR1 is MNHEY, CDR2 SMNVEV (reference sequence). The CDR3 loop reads CASSLSGAYEQYF. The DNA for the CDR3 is TGTGCCAGCAGTTTATCGGGGGCCTACGAGCAGTACTTC.

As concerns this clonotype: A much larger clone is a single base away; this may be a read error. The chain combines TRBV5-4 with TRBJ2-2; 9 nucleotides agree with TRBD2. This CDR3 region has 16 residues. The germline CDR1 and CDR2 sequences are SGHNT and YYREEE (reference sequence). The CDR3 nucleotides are TGTGCCAGCTGCTTGCCTCGCGGGGGGGAAACCGGGGAGCTGTTTTTT. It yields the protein CASCLPRGGETGELFF.

CDR3 nucleotides: TGTGCCAGCAGCCGGGACAGGGGGGACCAGCCCCAGCATTTT. Protein product: CASSRDRGDQPQHF. This chain uses TRBV6-6 with TRBJ1-5; 11 bases are a match to TRBD1. In germline, CDR1 is MNHNY, CDR2 SVGAGI (reference sequence). The CDR3 is 14 residues long. The J segment lost 7 bases and the V segment lost 6 bases, leaving 5 bases of the junction unmatched.

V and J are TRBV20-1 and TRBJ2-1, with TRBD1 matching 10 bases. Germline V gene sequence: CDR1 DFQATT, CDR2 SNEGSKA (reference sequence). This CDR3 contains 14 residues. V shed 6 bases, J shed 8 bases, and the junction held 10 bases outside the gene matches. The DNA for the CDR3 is TGCAGTGCCCAGACCGGGACAGGGGTGTATGAGCAGTTCTTC. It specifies CSAQTGTGVYEQFF.

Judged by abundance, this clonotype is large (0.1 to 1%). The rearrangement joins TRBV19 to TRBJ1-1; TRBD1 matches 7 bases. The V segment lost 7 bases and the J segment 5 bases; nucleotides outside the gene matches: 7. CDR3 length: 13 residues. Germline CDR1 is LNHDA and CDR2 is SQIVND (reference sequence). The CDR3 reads CASTKGARTEAFF. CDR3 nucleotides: TGTGCCAGTACGAAGGGGGCGCGAACTGAAGCTTTCTTT. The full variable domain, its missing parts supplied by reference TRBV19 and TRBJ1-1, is DGGITQSPKYLFRKEGQNVTLSCEQNLNHDAMYWYRQDPGQGLRLIYYSQIVNDFQKGDIAEGYSVSREKKESFPLTVTSAQKNPTAFYLCASTKGARTEAFFGQGTRLTVV.

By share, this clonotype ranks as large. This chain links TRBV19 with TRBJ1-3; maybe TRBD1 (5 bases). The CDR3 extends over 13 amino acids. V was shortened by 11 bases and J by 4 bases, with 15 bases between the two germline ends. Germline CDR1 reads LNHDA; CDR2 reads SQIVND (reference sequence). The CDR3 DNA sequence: TGTGCCGCTTCGGGGGGAACAGGAAACACCATATATTTT. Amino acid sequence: CAASGGTGNTIYF.

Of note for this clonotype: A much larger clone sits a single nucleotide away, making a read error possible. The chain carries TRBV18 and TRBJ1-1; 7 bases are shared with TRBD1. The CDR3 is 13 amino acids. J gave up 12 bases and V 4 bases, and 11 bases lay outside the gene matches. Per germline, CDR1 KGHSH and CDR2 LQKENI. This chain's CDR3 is CASSLNKERGPFF. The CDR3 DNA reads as TGTGCCAGCTCACTAAACAAAGAAAGGGGGCCTTTCTTT.

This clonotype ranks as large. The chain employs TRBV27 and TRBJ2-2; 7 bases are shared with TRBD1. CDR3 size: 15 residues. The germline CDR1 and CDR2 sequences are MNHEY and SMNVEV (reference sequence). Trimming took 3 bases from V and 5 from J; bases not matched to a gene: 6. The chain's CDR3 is CASSFRGISTGELFF. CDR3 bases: TGTGCCAGCAGTTTCAGGGGGATCTCAACCGGGGAGCTGTTTTTT.

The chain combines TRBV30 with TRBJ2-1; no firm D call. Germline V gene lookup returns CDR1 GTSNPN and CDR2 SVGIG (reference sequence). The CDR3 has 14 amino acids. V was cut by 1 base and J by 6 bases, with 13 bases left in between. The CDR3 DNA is TGTGCCTGGAGTGCAAGACAAGTCCGCAATGAGCAGTTCTTC. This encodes CAWSARQVRNEQFF.

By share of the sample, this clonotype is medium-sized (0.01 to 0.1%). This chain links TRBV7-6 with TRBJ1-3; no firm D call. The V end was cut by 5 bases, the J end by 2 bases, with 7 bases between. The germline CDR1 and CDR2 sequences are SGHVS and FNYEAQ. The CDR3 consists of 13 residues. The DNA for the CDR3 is TGTGCCAGCAGCCCGGGCCCTGGAAACACCATATATTTT. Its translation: CASSPGPGNTIYF.

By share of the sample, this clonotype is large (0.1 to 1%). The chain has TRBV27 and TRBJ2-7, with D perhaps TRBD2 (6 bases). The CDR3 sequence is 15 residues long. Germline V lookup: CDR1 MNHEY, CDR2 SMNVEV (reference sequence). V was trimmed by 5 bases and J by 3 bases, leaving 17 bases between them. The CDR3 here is CASSLYGTLGYEQYF. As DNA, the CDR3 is TGTGCCAGCAGTCTATACGGGACTCTGGGCTACGAGCAGTACTTC.

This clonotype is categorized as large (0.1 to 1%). CDR3: CASKSTDTQYF. DNA for the CDR3: TGTGCCAGCAAAAGCACAGATACGCAGTATTTT. The V gene is TRBV6-2 or TRBV6-3, the J gene TRBJ2-3, with unresolved D. CDR3 size: 11 residues. Trimming stripped 7 bases from V and 0 bases from J, with 2 bases between. Germline CDR1 reads MNHEY; CDR2 reads SVGEGT.